Shown below are 20 T cell receptor beta chains from a single sample sequenced in a study of cytomegalovirus exposure and HLA in healthy donors. The PCR made use of 60 Vbeta and 13 Jbeta primers. The method was immunoSEQ multiplex PCR; TCRdb's version includes in-frame clones alone and lacks a portion of them. In the table there are roughly 130,000 clones, 80% to 90% of which are singletons. Sample: PBMCs. Receptor source: a man aged 50 to 60 in good health and CMV-seronegative.

The chain uses TRBV2 and TRBJ1-5; tentative D call: TRBD1 (5 bases). The CDR3 has 14 residues. The V end lost 4 bases, the J end lost 7 bases, and 14 bases lay between the germline ends. Germline CDR1 is SNHLY and CDR2 is FYNNEI. The CDR3 DNA reads TGTGCCAGCAGTGGCCTGACAGCCACACAGCCCCAGCATTTT. This codes for CASSGLTATQPQHF.

This clone has only a few counts. The chain links TRBV29-1 to TRBJ2-1; no clear D. The CDR3 has 10 residues. V dropped 8 bases and J dropped 7 bases, with 9 bases sitting between them. From germline, CDR1 is SQVTM and CDR2 ANQGSEA. CDR3 residues: CSYSRNEQFF. DNA of the CDR3: TGCAGCTATAGTCGGAATGAGCAGTTCTTC.

The chain uses TRBV4-1 and TRBJ1-2; D is possibly TRBD1 (5 bases). This CDR3 spans 13 amino acids. Trimming shortened V by 0 bases and J by 8 bases, and 10 bases separated the two germline ends. CDR1 and CDR2 (germline): MGHRA, YSYEKL. This chain's CDR3 is CASSQDNTGGYTF. As DNA, the CDR3 is TGCGCCAGCAGCCAAGATAACACAGGAGGCTACACCTTC.

This clone ranks as medium-sized. The genes are TRBV11-2 and TRBJ2-3; no clear D gene. The CDR3 length is 13 residues. The V end was cut by 2 bases, the J end by 6 bases, with 9 bases between. The germline V gene encodes CDR1 SGHAT and CDR2 FQNNGV. CDR3 sequence: CASSLSLPDTQYF. The DNA of the CDR3 is TGTGCCAGCAGCTTATCCCTCCCGGATACGCAGTATTTT.

This clone showed up just once. The chain carries TRBV5-4 and TRBJ2-5; D uncertain. The J call may not be correct, given that the DNA end is closer to TRBJ2-7. This CDR3 contains 11 residues. CDR1 SGHNT and CDR2 YYREEE come from the germline V gene (reference sequence). The CDR3 region is CASSSYYEQYF. CDR3 in DNA: TGTGCCAGCAGCTCGTACTACGAGCAGTACTTC.

The chain employs TRBV18 and TRBJ2-5; 7 bases are a match to TRBD1. The J call is doubtful: the DNA matches TRBJ2-7 better. This CDR3 is built from 15 residues. CDR1 is KGHSH and CDR2 is LQKENI in the germline V gene. For the CDR3, the DNA is TGTGCCAGCTCACTTGGGGGACAGTCCGCTTACGAGCAGTACTTC. Amino acids: CASSLGGQSAYEQYF.

The rearrangement links TRBV7-9 to TRBJ2-7; tentative D call: TRBD2 (6 bases). The CDR3 has 12 amino acids. Germline CDR1 is SEHNR and CDR2 is FQNEAQ (reference sequence). Trimming removed 6 bases from V and 6 bases from J, with 12 bases in between. DNA for the CDR3: TGTGCCAGCAGTTGGGGGGTGGGCGAGCAGTACTTC. The encoded protein is CASSWGVGEQYF.

The chain couples TRBV29-1 to TRBJ2-7, with unresolved D. Trimming stripped 6 bases from V and 0 bases from J, with 9 bases between. CDR1 and CDR2 (germline): SQVTM, ANQGSEA. CDR3 length: 12 residues. The CDR3 DNA follows: TGCAGCGTGGCCCCCTCCTCCTACGAGCAGTACTTC. This translates into CSVAPSSYEQYF.

V usage is TRBV7-9 and J usage is TRBJ1-1; no clear D. Germline CDR1 is SEHNR and CDR2 is FQNEAQ (reference sequence). V was trimmed by 5 bases and J by 4 bases, leaving 20 bases between them. CDR3 size: 16 residues. CDR3 in DNA: TGTGCCAGCAGCCTCCCTCTCGACTTTCTGGGCACTGAAGCTTTCTTT. Translating it yields CASSLPLDFLGTEAFF. Looking up the rest from reference TRBV7-9 and TRBJ1-1 gives the full variable domain: DTGVSQNPRHKITKRGQNVTFRCDPISEHNRLYWYRQTLGQGPEFLTYFQNEAQLEKSRLLSDRFSAERPKGSFSTLEIQRTEQGDSAMYLCASSLPLDFLGTEAFFGQGTRLTVV.

The count of this clone is one. This chain links TRBV5-5 with TRBJ2-1; no clear D gene. Germline V gives CDR1 SGHKS, CDR2 YYEKEE (reference sequence). Trimming stripped 0 bases from V and 3 bases from J, with 7 bases between. There are 14 residues in the CDR3. The CDR3 spells CASSLGQIYNEQFF. The CDR3 region has the DNA TGTGCCAGCAGCTTGGGCCAGATCTACAATGAGCAGTTCTTC. Filled out from reference TRBV5-5 and TRBJ2-1, the complete variable domain reads DAGVTQSPTHLIKTRGQQVTLRCSPISGHKSVSWYQQVLGQGPQFIFQYYEKEERGRGNFPDRFSARQFPNYSSELNVNALLLGDSALYLCASSLGQIYNEQFFGPGTRLTVL.

The chain has TRBV13 and TRBJ2-1; weak D call: TRBD2 (5 bases). V dropped 0 bases and J dropped 7 bases, with 16 bases sitting between them. This CDR3 has 16 amino acids. Germline CDR1 PRHDT, CDR2 FYEKMQ (reference sequence). The CDR3 DNA is TGTGCCAGCAGCTTAGGCCTCTCGGGGAGAGGGAATGAGCAGTTCTTC. Translation gives CASSLGLSGRGNEQFF. The variable domain in full, with the rest retrieved from reference TRBV13 and TRBJ2-1, is AAGVIQSPRHLIKEKRETATLKCYPIPRHDTVYWYQQGPGQDPQFLISFYEKMQSDKGSIPDRFSAQQFSDYHSELNMSSLELGDSALYFCASSLGLSGRGNEQFFGPGTRLTVL.

This chain connects TRBV29-1 to TRBJ2-7, with 7 bases identical to TRBD1. There are 12 residues in the CDR3. The V gene end was trimmed by 4 bases and the J gene end by 4 bases; junction bases not matched to a gene: 4. Germline V lookup: CDR1 SQVTM, CDR2 ANQGSEA. CDR3 in DNA: TGCAGCGTTGGAGGGGGCCTATACGAGCAGTACTTC. It is translated as CSVGGGLYEQYF.

V and J are TRBV5-5 and TRBJ1-5; possible D gene TRBD1, 5 bases. The V gene lost 3 bases and the J gene lost 0 bases, with 13 bases spanning the gap. This CDR3 has 16 amino acids. Per the germline V gene, CDR1 is SGHKS and CDR2 is YYEKEE (reference sequence). In DNA form, the CDR3 reads TGTGCCAGCAGCTCCGACAGAGGCAATAGCAATCAGCCCCAGCATTTT. Translated: CASSSDRGNSNQPQHF.

The gene calls are TRBV5-1 and TRBJ2-1; D is perhaps TRBD1 (6 bases). The CDR3 is 15 residues long. Germline loops: CDR1 SGHRS, CDR2 YFSETQ. Trimming cost V 4 bases and J 1 base, with 12 bases left between them. CDR3 coding DNA: TGCGCCAGCAGCCAACTAGGGGGTTCCTACAATGAGCAGTTCTTC. Protein sequence: CASSQLGGSYNEQFF.

V gene TRBV9 combines with J gene TRBJ1-5, with 10 bases aligning to TRBD1. V gave up 0 bases and J gave up 5 bases; unmatched junction bases: 11. CDR1 is SGDLS, CDR2 YYNGEE, per germline. CDR3 size: 18 residues. The CDR3 coding sequence is TGTGCCAGCAGCGTAGCCTCACGGGGACAGGGGACAGATCAGCCCCAGCATTTT. This encodes CASSVASRGQGTDQPQHF.

This rearrangement joins TRBV5-4 to TRBJ2-7; TRBD1 aligns across 11 bases. The CDR3 is made up of 15 amino acids. In germline, CDR1 is SGHNT, CDR2 YYREEE (reference sequence). The trim removed 0 bases at V and 3 bases at J, leaving 2 bases unmatched. CDR3 sequence reads: CASSLAGTGGYEQYF. The CDR3 coding sequence is TGTGCCAGCAGCTTGGCCGGGACAGGGGGCTACGAGCAGTACTTC.

The rearrangement links TRBV5-1 to TRBJ2-7; possibly TRBD1 for D (5 bases). CDR3 length: 14 residues. Germline V CDR1 and CDR2: SGHRS, YFSETQ. The V gene lost 1 base and the J gene lost 4 bases, with 12 bases spanning the gap. In nucleotides, the CDR3 is TGCGCCAGCAGCTTGAGGGGAACCGGATACGAGCAGTACTTC. Its translation is CASSLRGTGYEQYF.

V usage is TRBV11-2 and J usage is TRBJ2-1; 8 bases fit TRBD2. CDR1 is SGHAT, CDR2 FQNNGV, per germline. There are 14 residues in the CDR3. The junction had 6 bases not matched to a gene; V was cut back by 5 bases and J by 6 bases. CDR3 sequence reads: CASSRAGGSNEQFF. The DNA for the CDR3 is TGTGCCAGCAGCCGCGCGGGGGGTTCCAATGAGCAGTTCTTC.

V gene TRBV5-5 combines with J gene TRBJ1-2; 9 positions agree with TRBD1. The germline CDR1 and CDR2 sequences are SGHKS and YYEKEE (reference sequence). The V gene end was trimmed by 4 bases and the J gene end by 3 bases; junction bases not matched to a gene: 7. The CDR3 is made up of 15 amino acids. In DNA, the CDR3 is TGTGCCAGCAGCGTGGAACAGGGGGCTCACTATGGCTACACCTTC. It yields the protein CASSVEQGAHYGYTF.

This clone came up a few times. The V call is TRBV5-6, the J call TRBJ1-3, with D hard to call. CDR1 SGHDT and CDR2 YYEEEE come from the germline V gene. V lost 5 bases and J 0 bases, leaving 6 bases between the germline ends. The CDR3 length is 13 residues. CDR3 bases: TGTGCCAGCAGGTTTAACTCTGGAAACACCATATATTTT. This translates into CASRFNSGNTIYF.